This record covers a single T cell receptor beta chain. The CDR3 covers 15 residues. After removal of 6 bases from V and 1 base from J, the junction contained 6 bases not matched to a gene. CDR1 is MNHNS, CDR2 SASEGT, per germline. Generated by immunoSEQ multiplex PCR, the TCRdb table keeps only in-frame clones and is missing some. Among 90,000 to 100,000 clones listed, 93% were seen once. These data belong to a study of cytomegalovirus exposure and HLA in healthy donors. This chain uses TRBV6-1 with TRBJ2-1; TRBD1 agrees at 7 bases. The source material was PBMCs. The origin of this receptor is a woman aged 25 to 39 in good health and CMV-seropositive. The CDR3 sequence: CASRPPGQSYNEQFF. The CDR3 nucleotides are TGTGCCAGCAGGCCCCCGGGACAGTCCTACAATGAGCAGTTCTTC.